What follows are 24 T cell receptor beta chains derived from one specimen sequenced in a study of cytomegalovirus exposure and HLA in healthy donors. The protocol was immunoSEQ multiplex PCR, while the TCRdb copy is restricted to in-frame clones and leaves out a portion. The sample consists of about 110,000 clones, about 94% of them appearing once. The specimen was PBMCs. The receptors come from a woman aged 18 to 35 in good health and CMV-seronegative.

The chain links TRBV9 to TRBJ2-3, with 12 nucleotides matching TRBD2. The CDR3 length is 12 residues. Per germline, CDR1 SGDLS and CDR2 YYNGEE. J lost 11 bases, V lost 4 bases, and 2 bases had no gene match. The CDR3 region is CASSQLAGGQYF. The CDR3, as DNA: TGTGCCAGCAGCCAACTAGCGGGGGGGCAGTATTTT. Full variable domain (rest looked up from reference TRBV9 and TRBJ2-3): DSGVTQTPKHLITATGQRVTLRCSPRSGDLSVYWYQQSLDQGLQFLIQYYNGEERAKGNILERFSAQQFPDLHSELNLSSLELGDSALYFCASSQLAGGQYFGPGTRLTVL.

The chain combines TRBV6-1 with TRBJ1-4; D remains unclear. CDR1 and CDR2 (germline): MNHNS, SASEGT. Trimming pared 7 bases from V and 15 bases from J, leaving 12 bases between. This CDR3 is 10 amino acids long. CDR3 in DNA: TGTGCCAGCATGTTGGAGACGATGTTTTTT. Amino acids: CASMLETMFF.

Notes on this clone: At one boundary the junction diverges from the germline segment, which might be a read error. The chain recombines TRBV5-4 with TRBJ2-7; 10 nucleotides match TRBD1. This CDR3 is 13 amino acids long. Germline V gene lookup returns CDR1 SGHNT and CDR2 YYREEE (reference sequence). CDR3 in DNA: TGTGCCGGCTCGGACAGGGGGGGCAGGTGGGACGACTTC. This translates into CAGSDRGGRWDDF.

The V call is TRBV27, the J call TRBJ2-3, with 10 bases lining up with TRBD2. The CDR3 is 16 residues long. Trimming at V came to 6 bases and at J to 4 bases, leaving 10 bases not matched to a gene. Germline CDR1 is MNHEY and CDR2 is SMNVEV (reference sequence). The CDR3 reads CASRVNSGGIPDTQYF. CDR3 in DNA: TGTGCCAGCAGAGTAAATAGCGGGGGGATCCCAGATACGCAGTATTTT.

This chain links TRBV6-5 with TRBJ2-7, with TRBD2 matching 10 bases. The V gene end was trimmed by 2 bases and the J gene end by 4 bases; junction bases not matched to a gene: 8. The CDR3 runs to 16 residues. Germline-derived CDR1 and CDR2 are MNHEY and SVGAGI. CDR3 nucleotide sequence: TGTGCCAGCAGTTACACACTAGCGGGAAGACCGTACGAGCAGTACTTC. Translated, it gives CASSYTLAGRPYEQYF.

The V and J genes are TRBV9 and TRBJ1-1, with 7 bases lining up with TRBD1. The germline gives CDR1 SGDLS, CDR2 YYNGEE. Unmatched junction bases numbered 10, after V lost 4 bases and J lost 10 bases. This CDR3 comprises 13 residues. The chain's CDR3 is CASSPRSDRAAFF. The CDR3 nucleotides are TGTGCCAGCAGCCCAAGATCAGACAGGGCAGCTTTCTTT.

This clone appeared once. The gene calls are TRBV30 and TRBJ2-2; D perhaps matches TRBD2 (6 bases). CDR3 length: 13 amino acids. CDR1 is GTSNPN and CDR2 is SVGIG in the germline V gene (reference sequence). CDR3 DNA: TGTCCCGGCGGGGCCTATAACACCGGGGAGCTGTTTTTT. This gives the protein CPGGAYNTGELFF.

The chain joins TRBV30 to TRBJ2-5; D gene ambiguous. In germline, CDR1 is GTSNPN, CDR2 SVGIG (reference sequence). There are 11 residues in the CDR3. The V gene lost 2 bases and the J gene lost 2 bases, with 3 bases spanning the gap. In DNA form, the CDR3 reads TGTGCCTGGAGTCCACAAGAGACCCAGTACTTC. It is translated as CAWSPQETQYF. The complete variable domain, with remaining parts taken from reference TRBV30 and TRBJ2-5, reads SQTIHQWPATLVQPVGSPLSLECTVEGTSNPNLYWYRQAAGRGLQLLFYSVGIGQISSEVPQNLSASRPQDRQFILSSKKLLLSDSGFYLCAWSPQETQYFGPGTRLLVL.

The genes are TRBV4-2 and TRBJ1-5, with D unresolved. V was shortened by 1 base and J by 6 bases, with 7 bases between the two germline ends. Germline V CDR1 and CDR2: LGHNA, YNFKEQ. The CDR3 runs to 13 residues. CDR3 amino acids: CASSQGSSQPQHF. The CDR3 nucleotides read TGTGCCAGCAGCCAAGGTTCTAGTCAGCCCCAGCATTTT.

The chain joins TRBV18 to TRBJ1-1, with no clear D. Germline CDR1 reads KGHSH; CDR2 reads LQKENI. There are 13 residues in the CDR3. Trimming pared 0 bases from V and 4 bases from J, leaving 6 bases between. The CDR3 loop is CASSPPTSTEAFF. CDR3 nucleotide sequence: TGTGCCAGCTCACCACCAACGAGCACTGAAGCTTTCTTT.

The chain uses TRBV5-4 and TRBJ1-1, with 7 bases that match TRBD1. With V trimmed by 4 bases and J by 10 bases, 13 bases remained unmatched. CDR1 is SGHNT, CDR2 YYREEE, per germline (reference sequence). CDR3 size: 14 residues. The CDR3 nucleotides are TGTGCCAGCAGCAAGGGGACAGAGCTGGGGCGAGCTTTCTTT. Amino acid sequence: CASSKGTELGRAFF. The whole variable domain, remainder taken from reference TRBV5-4 and TRBJ1-1, is ETGVTQSPTHLIKTRGQQVTLRCSSQSGHNTVSWYQQALGQGPQFIFQYYREEENGRGNFPPRFSGLQFPNYSSELNVNALELDDSALYLCASSKGTELGRAFFGQGTRLTVV.

V gene TRBV7-2 combines with J gene TRBJ1-2; D gene unclear. CDR3 length equals 16 residues. Germline assignment: CDR1 SGHTA and CDR2 FQGNSA. The V end lost 1 base, the J end lost 8 bases, and 20 bases lay between the germline ends. The CDR3 bases are TGTGCCAGCAGCTTAGGAGGGTGGGCCCCCGCGGGGGGCTACACCTTC. Protein sequence: CASSLGGWAPAGGYTF. Together with reference TRBV7-2 and TRBJ1-2, the CDR3 gives the full variable domain: GAGVSQSPSNKVTEKGKDVELRCDPISGHTALYWYRQSLGQGLEFLIYFQGNSAPDKSGLPSDRFSAERTGGSVSTLTIQRTQQEDSAVYLCASSLGGWAPAGGYTFGSGTRLTVV.

The chain recombines TRBV29-1 with TRBJ1-2; TRBD1 aligns across 9 bases. The trim removed 2 bases at V and 7 bases at J, leaving 11 bases unmatched. From germline, CDR1 is SQVTM and CDR2 ANQGSEA. CDR3 size: 15 residues. CDR3 region: CSVERRDREFAGYTF. Here the CDR3 DNA reads TGCAGCGTTGAACGTCGGGACAGGGAGTTCGCTGGCTACACCTTC.

The chain recombines TRBV28 with TRBJ1-5; D possibly corresponds to TRBD1 (5 bases). The CDR3 is 16 amino acids. Trimming took 6 bases from V and 6 from J, leaving 21 bases between them. Per germline, CDR1 MDHEN and CDR2 SYDVKM. The CDR3: CASSTNRYSLSQPQHF. The DNA of the CDR3 is TGTGCCAGCAGCACTAACAGGTATAGTTTAAGTCAGCCCCAGCATTTT.

This clone was counted a few times. The V call is TRBV2, the J call TRBJ1-1, with TRBD1 identical over 8 bases. V trimming: 8 bases; J trimming: 2 bases; junction bases outside the gene matches: 10. The CDR3 runs 15 residues. The germline CDR1 and CDR2 sequences are SNHLY and FYNNEI. Here the CDR3 reads CASRNQQGGNTEAFF. The DNA for the CDR3 is TGTGCCAGCCGAAATCAACAGGGGGGAAACACTGAAGCTTTCTTT.

The chain carries TRBV5-6 and TRBJ2-7; D gene uncertain. V was pared by 1 base and J by 2 bases, with 4 bases between. Per the germline V gene, CDR1 is SGHDT and CDR2 is YYEEEE. This CDR3 is built from 12 residues. CDR3 protein: CASSLTPYEQYF. The CDR3 DNA reads as TGTGCCAGCAGCTTGACTCCCTACGAGCAGTACTTC.

The rearrangement uses TRBV2 and TRBJ2-5; possibly TRBD1 for D (5 bases). V was pared by 2 bases and J by 7 bases, with 14 bases between. Germline lookup yields CDR1 SNHLY and CDR2 FYNNEI. This CDR3 region has 14 residues. CDR3 coding DNA: TGTGCCAGCAGTGAACAGGCAGGGCCCTCGACCCAGTACTTC. This translates into CASSEQAGPSTQYF.

The chain has TRBV2 and TRBJ2-3; 10 nucleotides match TRBD1. Germline loops: CDR1 SNHLY, CDR2 FYNNEI. Germline trimming cut 9 bases from V and 0 bases from J; bases unmatched to any gene: 0. The CDR3 runs to 13 residues. The CDR3, as DNA: TGTGCCAGGACAGGGGGCAGCACAGATACGCAGTATTTT. Translation gives CARTGGSTDTQYF. The variable domain in full, with the rest retrieved from reference TRBV2 and TRBJ2-3, is EPEVTQTPSHQVTQMGQEVILRCVPISNHLYFYWYRQILGQKVEFLVSFYNNEISEKSEIFDDQFSVERPDGSNFTLKIRSTKLEDSAMYFCARTGGSTDTQYFGPGTRLTVL.

The chain links TRBV27 to TRBJ1-5; no clear D. Trimming shortened V by 1 base and J by 7 bases, and 8 bases separated the two germline ends. Looked up from germline, CDR1 is MNHEY and CDR2 is SMNVEV (reference sequence). This CDR3 region has 13 residues. CDR3 DNA: TGTGCCAGCAGTTTATGGGCGGGGCAGCCCCAGCATTTT. Protein: CASSLWAGQPQHF.

This clone is a singleton in its sample. The chain recombines TRBV7-9 with TRBJ2-7, with 12 bases that match TRBD1. The CDR3 covers 17 residues. Losses at the gene ends were 4 bases for V and 2 bases for J; bases not matched to a gene: 9. CDR1 SEHNR and CDR2 FQNEAQ come from the germline V gene (reference sequence). In DNA form, the CDR3 reads TGTGCCAGCAGCTCTTCGGGACAGGGGGCTCCTCCCTACGAGCAGTACTTC. This encodes CASSSSGQGAPPYEQYF.

The chain joins TRBV28 to TRBJ2-7; D ambiguous. There are 13 residues in the CDR3. Germline V gene sequence: CDR1 MDHEN, CDR2 SYDVKM. V lost 3 bases to trimming and J lost 2 bases, with 8 bases between them. The CDR3 DNA reads TGTGCCAGCAGTTTTCCCAGCGCCTACGAGCAGTACTTC. Protein product: CASSFPSAYEQYF.

This clone was seen a single time. J is TRBJ2-3 and V is TRBV6-1, with D possibly TRBD2 on 6 matching bases. CDR1 and CDR2 (germline): MNHNS, SASEGT. The CDR3 has 15 amino acids. Trimming removed 1 base at V and 1 base at J, with 9 bases between. The CDR3 DNA sequence: TGTGCCAGCAGTGAAGTGCCTAGCGGCACAGATACGCAGTATTTT. Its protein product is CASSEVPSGTDTQYF.

The J gene is TRBJ1-6, the V gene TRBV5-1, with 7 bases aligning to TRBD1. J gave up 6 bases and V 0 bases, and 3 bases lay outside the gene matches. The CDR3 covers 15 residues. CDR1 and CDR2 from the germline V gene are SGHRS and YFSETQ. The CDR3 loop is CASSLGQGVNSPLHF. The CDR3 bases are TGCGCCAGCAGCTTGGGCCAGGGGGTTAATTCACCCCTCCACTTT.

This chain uses TRBV29-1 with TRBJ1-2, with D perhaps TRBD1 (6 bases). The V gene lost 6 bases and the J gene lost 0 bases, with 17 bases spanning the gap. The CDR3 is 15 residues long. Germline assignment: CDR1 SQVTM and CDR2 ANQGSEA. The chain's CDR3 is CSVLGTGTPNYGYTF. CDR3 DNA: TGCAGCGTGTTGGGGACCGGGACACCTAACTATGGCTACACCTTC.